Reported below is one TCR beta chain. What it recognizes is unknown. The identical CDR3 is also encoded by other nucleotide sequences in the sample. Germline V gives CDR1 SGHRS, CDR2 YFSETQ. The CDR3 covers 15 residues. The J segment lost 3 bases and the V segment lost 0 bases, leaving 2 bases of the junction unmatched. The data were produced by immunoSEQ multiplex PCR, yet TCRdb's version contains in-frame clones alone and is incomplete. The sample includes more than 2,000,000 clones, 85% to 95% seen only once; the top ten take under 0.45%. The data are from a study of shared clonotypes between healthy human individuals. General study results and limits: The authors expected sequencing depth to affect clonotype sharing among donors.

The TCR originated in a man younger than 30 in good health. Some clones in this sample may be carry-over from other donors' samples. The chain is built from TRBV5-1 and TRBJ2-2; TRBD1 matches 7 bases. Sequences were obtained from naive CD4+ T cells from PBMCs. Subset given: CD45RA+ positively selected. This CDR3 reads CASSLADRDTGELFF. CDR3 coding DNA: TGCGCCAGCAGCTTGGCAGACAGGGACACCGGGGAGCTGTTTTTT. The complete variable domain, with remaining parts taken from reference TRBV5-1 and TRBJ2-2, reads KAGVTQTPRYLIKTRGQQVTLSCSPISGHRSVSWYQQTPGQGLQFLFEYFSETQRNKGNFPGRFSGRQFSNSRSEMNVSTLELGDSALYLCASSLADRDTGELFFGEGSRLTVL.